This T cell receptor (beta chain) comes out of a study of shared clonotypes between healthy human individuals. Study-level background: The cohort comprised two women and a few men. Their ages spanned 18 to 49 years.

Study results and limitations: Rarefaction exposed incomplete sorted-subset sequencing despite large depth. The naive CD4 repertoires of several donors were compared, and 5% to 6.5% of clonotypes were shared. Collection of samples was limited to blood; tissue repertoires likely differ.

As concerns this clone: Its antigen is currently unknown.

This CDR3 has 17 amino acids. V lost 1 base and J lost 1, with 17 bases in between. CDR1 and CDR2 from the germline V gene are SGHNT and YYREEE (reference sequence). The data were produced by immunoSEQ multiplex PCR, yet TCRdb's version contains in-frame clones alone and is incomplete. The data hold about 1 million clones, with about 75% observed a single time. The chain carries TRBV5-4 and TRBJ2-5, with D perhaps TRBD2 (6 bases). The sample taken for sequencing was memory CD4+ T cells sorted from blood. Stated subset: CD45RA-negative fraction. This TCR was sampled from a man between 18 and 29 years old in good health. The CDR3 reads CASSLLGGPEGQETQYF. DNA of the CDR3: TGTGCCAGCAGCTTGCTAGGAGGGCCAGAGGGCCAAGAGACCCAGTACTTC.